The present entry profiles one T cell receptor (beta chain) with its context. Its antigen is still unknown. The germline gives CDR1 GTSNPN, CDR2 SVGIG (reference sequence). Between the trimmed V and J ends, which lost 2 bases and 6 bases, there was a span of 30 bases. The CDR3 covers 19 residues. These data belong to a study of cytomegalovirus exposure and HLA in healthy donors. Study-wide points: Links to common viral pathogens appeared, in a later analysis, for several of the most significant clusters. It was shown in a later analysis that HLA-associated TCR beta chains were more clonally expanded than other, equally common chains. Exclusion as indistinguishable affected some V segments, including TRBV6-2 and TRBV6-3.

The primer mix had 60 Vbeta and 13 Jbeta primers. Using immunoSEQ multiplex PCR, the repertoire was profiled, and TCRdb retains in-frame clones only, with some absent. The sample includes 250,000 to 350,000 clones, 75% to 90% of them seen just once. The sequenced sample was PBMCs. This receptor was taken from a girl aged 2 to 9 in good health and CMV-seronegative. The chain combines TRBV30 with TRBJ2-3; TRBD1 might be the D (8 bases). The CDR3 protein is CAWSSPDRVLSGRGDTQYF. DNA of the CDR3: TGTGCCTGGAGTTCGCCGGACAGGGTGCTCAGCGGGCGGGGGGATACGCAGTATTTT.